This TCR beta chain stems from a study of T cell changes during pregnancy in multiple sclerosis (dated by TCRdb to between 2018 and 2020). Concerning the study at large: In women with multiple sclerosis, the researchers looked at how the T cell repertoire shifted as pregnancy progressed.

The receptor library was made with the immunoSEQ multiplex PCR assay. TCRdb carries this immuneACCESS record with in-frame sequences only. Its versions omit some clonotypes, under half of them owing to an unresolved V gene in the studies checked, with the rest unexplained. This sample is represented by tens of thousands of clones; about 86% of them were singletons. The ten most abundant clones make up about 0.7% of the sample. As to this clone: The target of this receptor is not known. Base qualities are not at hand, and no much larger clone is one base apart.

Inclusive of the bounding cysteine and phenylalanine, the CDR3 is 13 residues long. CDR3 DNA is the only sequence kept; it has 39 bases, read in frame from the first base. As encoded in the germline V gene (reference sequence), CDR1 is GTSNPN while CDR2 is SVGIG. V is pruned by 0 bases and J by 8 bases, leaving 5 bases of the junction without a gene match. The sequence links TRBV30 to TRBJ1-2; the central 8 bases match TRBD1. The TCR comes from a female donor in good health, enrolled as a control in a pregnancy study. The input for sequencing was CD4+ T cells from peripheral blood mononuclear cells, taken in the first trimester of pregnancy. CDR3 sequence: CAWSVGQGRGYTF. The DNA is TGTGCCTGGAGTGTAGGACAGGGTAGGGGCTACACCTTC.